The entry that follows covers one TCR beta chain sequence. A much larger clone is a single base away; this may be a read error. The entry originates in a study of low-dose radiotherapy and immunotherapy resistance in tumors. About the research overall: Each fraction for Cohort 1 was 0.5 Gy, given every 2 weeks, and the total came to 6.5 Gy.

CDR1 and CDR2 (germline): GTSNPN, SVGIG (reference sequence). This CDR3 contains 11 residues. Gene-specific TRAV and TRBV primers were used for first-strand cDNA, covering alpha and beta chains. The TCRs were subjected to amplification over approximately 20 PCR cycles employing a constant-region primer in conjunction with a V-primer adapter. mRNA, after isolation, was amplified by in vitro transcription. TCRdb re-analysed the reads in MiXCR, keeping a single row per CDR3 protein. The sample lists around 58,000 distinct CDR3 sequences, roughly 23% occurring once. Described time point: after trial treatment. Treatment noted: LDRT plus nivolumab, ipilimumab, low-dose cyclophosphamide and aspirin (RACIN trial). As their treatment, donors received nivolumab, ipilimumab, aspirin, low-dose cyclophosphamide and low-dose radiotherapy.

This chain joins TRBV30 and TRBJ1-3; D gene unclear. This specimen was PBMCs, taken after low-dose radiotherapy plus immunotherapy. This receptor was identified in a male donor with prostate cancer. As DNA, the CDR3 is TGTGCCCGGAGTTGGGGAAACACCATATATTTT. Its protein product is CARSWGNTIYF.